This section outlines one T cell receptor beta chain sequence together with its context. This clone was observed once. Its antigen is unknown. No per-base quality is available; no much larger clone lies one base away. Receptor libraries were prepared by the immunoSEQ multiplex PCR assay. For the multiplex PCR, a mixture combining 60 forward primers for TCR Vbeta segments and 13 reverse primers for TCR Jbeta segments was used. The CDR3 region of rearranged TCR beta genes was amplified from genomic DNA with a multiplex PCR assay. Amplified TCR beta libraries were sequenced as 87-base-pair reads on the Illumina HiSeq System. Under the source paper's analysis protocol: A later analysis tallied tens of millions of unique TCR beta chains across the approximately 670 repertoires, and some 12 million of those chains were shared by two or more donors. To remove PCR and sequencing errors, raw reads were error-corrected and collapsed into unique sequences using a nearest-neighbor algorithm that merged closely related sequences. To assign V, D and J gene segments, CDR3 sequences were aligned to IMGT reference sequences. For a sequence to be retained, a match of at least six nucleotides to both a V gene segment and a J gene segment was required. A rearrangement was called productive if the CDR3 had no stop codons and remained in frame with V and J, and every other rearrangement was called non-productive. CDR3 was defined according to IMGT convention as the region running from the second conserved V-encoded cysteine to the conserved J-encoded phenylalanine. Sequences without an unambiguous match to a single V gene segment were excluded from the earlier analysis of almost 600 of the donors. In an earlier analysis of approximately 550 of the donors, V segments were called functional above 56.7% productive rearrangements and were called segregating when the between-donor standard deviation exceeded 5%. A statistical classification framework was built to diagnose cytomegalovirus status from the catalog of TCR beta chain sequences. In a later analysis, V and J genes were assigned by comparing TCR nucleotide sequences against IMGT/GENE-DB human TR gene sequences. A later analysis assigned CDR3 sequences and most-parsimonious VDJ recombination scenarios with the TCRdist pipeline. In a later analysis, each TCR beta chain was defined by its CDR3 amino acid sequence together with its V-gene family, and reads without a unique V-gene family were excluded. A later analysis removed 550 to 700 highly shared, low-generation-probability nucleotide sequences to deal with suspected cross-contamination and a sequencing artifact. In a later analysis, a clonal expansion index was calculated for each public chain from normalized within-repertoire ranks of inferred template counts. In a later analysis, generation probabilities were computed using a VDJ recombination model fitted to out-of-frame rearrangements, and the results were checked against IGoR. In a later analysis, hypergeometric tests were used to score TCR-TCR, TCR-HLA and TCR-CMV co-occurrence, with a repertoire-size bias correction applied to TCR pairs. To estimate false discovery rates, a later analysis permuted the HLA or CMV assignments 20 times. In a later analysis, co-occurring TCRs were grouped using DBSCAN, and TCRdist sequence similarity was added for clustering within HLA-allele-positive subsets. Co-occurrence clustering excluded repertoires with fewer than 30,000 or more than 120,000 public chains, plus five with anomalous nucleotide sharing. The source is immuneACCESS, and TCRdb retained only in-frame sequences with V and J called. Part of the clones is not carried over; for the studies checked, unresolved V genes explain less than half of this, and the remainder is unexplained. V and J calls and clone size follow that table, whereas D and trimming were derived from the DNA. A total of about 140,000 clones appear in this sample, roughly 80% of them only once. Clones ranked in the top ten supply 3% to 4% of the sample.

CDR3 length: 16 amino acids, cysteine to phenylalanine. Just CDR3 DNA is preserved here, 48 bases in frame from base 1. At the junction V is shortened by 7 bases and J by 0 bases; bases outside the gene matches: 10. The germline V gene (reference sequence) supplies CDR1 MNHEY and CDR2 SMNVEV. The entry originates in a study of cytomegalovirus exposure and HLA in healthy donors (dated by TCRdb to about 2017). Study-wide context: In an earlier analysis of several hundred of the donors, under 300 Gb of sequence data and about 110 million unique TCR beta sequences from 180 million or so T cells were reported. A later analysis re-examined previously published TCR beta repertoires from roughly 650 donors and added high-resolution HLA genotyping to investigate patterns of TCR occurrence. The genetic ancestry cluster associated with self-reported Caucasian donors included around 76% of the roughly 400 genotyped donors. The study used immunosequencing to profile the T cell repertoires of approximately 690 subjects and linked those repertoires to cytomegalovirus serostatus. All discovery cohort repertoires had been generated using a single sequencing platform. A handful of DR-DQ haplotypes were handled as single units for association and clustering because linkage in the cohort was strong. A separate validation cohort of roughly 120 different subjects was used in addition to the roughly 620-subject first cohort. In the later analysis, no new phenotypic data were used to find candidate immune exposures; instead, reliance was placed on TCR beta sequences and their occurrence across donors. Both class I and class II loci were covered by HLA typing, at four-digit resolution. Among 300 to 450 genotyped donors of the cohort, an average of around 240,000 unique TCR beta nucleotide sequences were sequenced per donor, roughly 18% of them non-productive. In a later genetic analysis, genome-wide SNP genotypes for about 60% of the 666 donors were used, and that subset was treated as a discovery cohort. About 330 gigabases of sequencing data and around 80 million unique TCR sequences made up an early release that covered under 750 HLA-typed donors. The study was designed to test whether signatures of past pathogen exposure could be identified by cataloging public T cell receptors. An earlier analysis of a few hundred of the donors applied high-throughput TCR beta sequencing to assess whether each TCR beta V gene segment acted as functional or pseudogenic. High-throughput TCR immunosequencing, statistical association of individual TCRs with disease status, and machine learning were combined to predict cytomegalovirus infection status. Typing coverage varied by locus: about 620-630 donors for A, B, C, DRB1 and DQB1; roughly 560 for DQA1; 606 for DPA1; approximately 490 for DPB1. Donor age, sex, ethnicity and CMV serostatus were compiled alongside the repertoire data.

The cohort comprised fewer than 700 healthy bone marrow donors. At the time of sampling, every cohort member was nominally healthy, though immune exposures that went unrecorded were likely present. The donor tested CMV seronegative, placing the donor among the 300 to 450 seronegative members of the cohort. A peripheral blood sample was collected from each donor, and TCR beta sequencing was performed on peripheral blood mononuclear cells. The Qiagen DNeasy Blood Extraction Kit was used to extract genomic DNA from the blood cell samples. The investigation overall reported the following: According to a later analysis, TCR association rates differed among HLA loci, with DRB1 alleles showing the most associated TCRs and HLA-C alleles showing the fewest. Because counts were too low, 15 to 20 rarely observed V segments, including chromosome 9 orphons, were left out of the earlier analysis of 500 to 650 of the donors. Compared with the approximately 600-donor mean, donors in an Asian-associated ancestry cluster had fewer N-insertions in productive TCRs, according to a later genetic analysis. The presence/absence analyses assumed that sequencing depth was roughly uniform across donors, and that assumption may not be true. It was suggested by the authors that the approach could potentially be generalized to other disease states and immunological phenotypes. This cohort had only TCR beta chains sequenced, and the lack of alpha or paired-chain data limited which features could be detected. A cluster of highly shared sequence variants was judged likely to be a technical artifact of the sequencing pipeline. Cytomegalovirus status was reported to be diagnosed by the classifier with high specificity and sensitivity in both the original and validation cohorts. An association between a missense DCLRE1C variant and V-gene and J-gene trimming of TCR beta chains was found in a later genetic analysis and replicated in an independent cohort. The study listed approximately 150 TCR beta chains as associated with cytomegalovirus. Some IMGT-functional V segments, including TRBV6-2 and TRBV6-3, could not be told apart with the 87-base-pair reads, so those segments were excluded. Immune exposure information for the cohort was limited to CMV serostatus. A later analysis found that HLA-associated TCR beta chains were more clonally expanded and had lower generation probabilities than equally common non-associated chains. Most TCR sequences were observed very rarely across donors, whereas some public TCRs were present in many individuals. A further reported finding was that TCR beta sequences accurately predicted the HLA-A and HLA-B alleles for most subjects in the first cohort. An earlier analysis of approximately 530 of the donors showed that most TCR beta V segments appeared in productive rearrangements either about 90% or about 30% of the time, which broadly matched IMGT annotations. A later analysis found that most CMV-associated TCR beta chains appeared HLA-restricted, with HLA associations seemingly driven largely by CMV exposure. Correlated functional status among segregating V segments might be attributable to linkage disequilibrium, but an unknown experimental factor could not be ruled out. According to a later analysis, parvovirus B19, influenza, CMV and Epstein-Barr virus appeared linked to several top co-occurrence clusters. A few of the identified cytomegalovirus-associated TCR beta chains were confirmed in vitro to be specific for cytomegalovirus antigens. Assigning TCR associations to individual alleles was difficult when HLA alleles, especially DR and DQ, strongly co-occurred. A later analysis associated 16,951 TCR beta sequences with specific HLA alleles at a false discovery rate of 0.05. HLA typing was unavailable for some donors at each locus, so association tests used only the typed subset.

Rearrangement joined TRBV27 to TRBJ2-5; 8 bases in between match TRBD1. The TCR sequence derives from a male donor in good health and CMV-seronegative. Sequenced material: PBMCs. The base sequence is TGTGCCAGCACCTCAGGGGGCGGCGGGTACCAAGAGACCCAGTACTTC. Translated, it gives CASTSGGGGYQETQYF.